One sample yielded the 25 T cell receptor beta chains listed below, sequenced in a study of cytomegalovirus exposure and HLA in healthy donors. The PCR was carried out with 60 Vbeta primers and 13 Jbeta primers. Assay used: immunoSEQ multiplex PCR; TCRdb lists only in-frame clones, some missing. This sample's table reports more than 70,000 clones. The sample consisted of PBMCs. The receptors were sampled from a woman in her fifties or sixties in good health and CMV-seronegative.

The chain has TRBV2 and TRBJ2-5; 8 nucleotides agree with TRBD1. Germline lookup yields CDR1 SNHLY and CDR2 FYNNEI. This CDR3 region has 13 residues. J was trimmed by 3 bases and V by 6 bases; bases with no gene match: 3. CDR3 coding DNA: TGTGCCAGCAGGGCGGACAGGGAAGAGACCCAGTACTTC. Its translation: CASRADREETQYF.

This chain uses TRBV4-1 with TRBJ2-5; TRBD2 matches at 9 bases. The J call may be in error: the DNA end matches TRBJ2-7 better. The CDR3 has 15 residues. Germline V lookup: CDR1 MGHRA, CDR2 YSYEKL. The CDR3 is CASSASLAGPYEQYF. The CDR3 nucleotides are TGCGCCAGCAGCGCCTCTCTAGCGGGACCCTACGAGCAGTACTTC.

The chain recombines TRBV6-5 with TRBJ2-7; 7 nucleotides line up with TRBD1. The germline V gene encodes CDR1 MNHEY and CDR2 SVGAGI. With V trimmed by 6 bases and J by 3 bases, 8 bases remained unmatched. The CDR3 totals 14 residues. The CDR3 DNA reads TGTGCCAGCAGCCGTGGACAGGTAATCTACGAGCAGTACTTC. Translating gives CASSRGQVIYEQYF.

The chain couples TRBV5-1 to TRBJ2-5, with 15 nucleotides matching TRBD2. In germline, CDR1 is SGHRS, CDR2 YFSETQ. The CDR3 extends over 18 amino acids. V shed 5 bases and J 3 bases; nucleotides not matched to a gene: 11. As DNA, the CDR3 is TGCGCCAGCAGGAGAGGGACTAGCGGGAGGTATGGAGAAGAGACCCAGTACTTC. Its translation is CASRRGTSGRYGEETQYF.

The chain couples TRBV6-1 to TRBJ2-5, with 10 bases matching TRBD2. The junction had 11 bases not matched to a gene; V was cut back by 3 bases and J by 1 base. Per germline, CDR1 MNHNS and CDR2 SASEGT. This CDR3 contains 18 residues. DNA of the CDR3: TGTGCCAGCAGTGACCCCAAGGGGGGGACTAGCGTCCAAGAGACCCAGTACTTC. Encoded protein: CASSDPKGGTSVQETQYF.

The chain employs TRBV30 and TRBJ2-5; 16 bases map to TRBD2. The germline gives CDR1 GTSNPN, CDR2 SVGIG (reference sequence). V was clipped by 2 bases and J by 6 bases; unmatched bases: 9. CDR3 length: 17 residues. Here the CDR3 reads CAWSFQSGLAGGKTQYF. The DNA of the CDR3 is TGTGCCTGGAGTTTCCAATCGGGACTAGCGGGAGGGAAGACCCAGTACTTC.

For the CDR3, the DNA is TGTGCCAGCAGTGACGAAACGGGGGTAACAGATACGCAGTATTTT. Its protein product is CASSDETGVTDTQYF. The J gene is TRBJ2-3, the V gene TRBV6-4; possibly TRBD2 for D (6 bases). The CDR3 totals 15 residues. Germline V CDR1 and CDR2: MRHNA, SNTAGT. The V end was cut by 2 bases, the J end by 3 bases, with 12 bases between.

V and J are TRBV6-6 and TRBJ2-7; 11 nucleotides line up with TRBD1. Germline values: CDR1 MNHNY, CDR2 SVGAGI (reference sequence). This CDR3 has 13 amino acids. Trimming cost V 6 bases and J 5 bases; bases outside gene matches: 3. CDR3: CASRWTGGHEQYF. Here the CDR3 DNA reads TGTGCCAGCAGATGGACAGGGGGCCACGAGCAGTACTTC.

V usage is TRBV6-5 and J usage is TRBJ1-1; weak D call: TRBD1 (5 bases). The CDR3 is 14 amino acids. Deletions cut 5 bases from V and 4 bases from J, with 14 bases between. Germline-derived CDR1 and CDR2 are MNHEY and SVGAGI. CDR3 nucleotide sequence: TGTGCCAGCAGTATGAAGGGGCTCGGCACTGAAGCTTTCTTT. This gives the protein CASSMKGLGTEAFF.

V usage is TRBV7-8 and J usage is TRBJ2-2; 9 nucleotides match TRBD2. CDR3 size: 17 residues. CDR1 SGHVS and CDR2 FQNEAQ come from the germline V gene. V lost 1 base and J lost 7; bases outside the gene matches: 10. The CDR3: CASSLGAPSGNVGELFF. Written as DNA, the CDR3 is TGTGCCAGCAGCTTAGGAGCCCCTAGCGGGAATGTCGGGGAGCTGTTTTTT.

Here the CDR3 DNA reads TGTGCCAGCAGCCTCGTCAACTATAGTGAGCAGTTCTTC. Its protein is CASSLVNYSEQFF. The chain recombines TRBV28 with TRBJ2-1, with D hard to call. This CDR3 region has 13 residues. Germline CDR1 and CDR2: MDHEN and SYDVKM. V was pared by 6 bases and J by 9 bases, with 15 bases between. The full variable domain, completed using reference TRBV28 and TRBJ2-1, is DVKVTQSSRYLVKRTGEKVFLECVQDMDHENMFWYRQDPGLGLRLIYFSYDVKMKEKGDIPEGYSVSREKKERFSLILESASTNQTSMYLCASSLVNYSEQFFGPGTRLTVL.

J is TRBJ2-5 and V is TRBV28; 7 nucleotides agree with TRBD1. The tail of the sequence fits TRBJ2-7 better, so the J call may be wrong. Germline V gene lookup returns CDR1 MDHEN and CDR2 SYDVKM. The CDR3 contains 15 residues. This CDR3 is CASSRVTGQRYEQYF. CDR3 DNA: TGTGCCAGCAGTCGGGTGACAGGGCAGCGCTACGAGCAGTACTTC.

This chain connects TRBV30 to TRBJ2-5, with 7 bases fitting TRBD2. The DNA end is a closer match to TRBJ2-7, so the J assignment may be wrong. CDR3 length equals 18 residues. CDR1 and CDR2 (germline): GTSNPN, SVGIG (reference sequence). The CDR3 coding sequence is TGTGCCTGGAGTGTAATCTCTAGCGGACAAAGAAGCTCCTACGAGCAGTACTTC. Translating gives CAWSVISSGQRSSYEQYF.

V usage is TRBV19 and J usage is TRBJ2-1; TRBD2 matches at 11 bases. The CDR3 extends over 15 amino acids. Germline-derived CDR1 and CDR2 are LNHDA and SQIVND (reference sequence). V shed 5 bases and J 5 bases; nucleotides not matched to a gene: 5. CDR3: CASSAGTSGNNEQFF. The CDR3 DNA reads TGTGCCAGTAGTGCAGGGACTAGCGGAAACAATGAGCAGTTCTTC.

Written as DNA, the CDR3 is TGTGCCATCAGTGATCCGGGACTGGGACTCTACGAGCAGTACTTC. It is translated as CAISDPGLGLYEQYF. This chain links TRBV10-3 with TRBJ2-5; TRBD2 might be the D (6 bases). Gene TRBJ2-7 matches the end of the DNA better, so the J call may be wrong. This CDR3 is built from 15 residues. Germline V gene data show CDR1 as ENHRY and CDR2 as SYGVKD.

The gene calls are TRBV11-1 and TRBJ2-3, with 11 bases lining up with TRBD2. The CDR3 is made up of 16 amino acids. Germline V gives CDR1 SGHAT, CDR2 FQDESV (reference sequence). The trim removed 6 bases at V and 1 base at J, leaving 6 bases unmatched. CDR3 protein: CASSYPTSGGTDTQYF. The DNA of the CDR3 is TGTGCCAGCAGTTATCCGACTAGCGGGGGCACAGATACGCAGTATTTT.

The gene calls are TRBV10-1 and TRBJ2-6; 7 bases match TRBD1. CDR3 length equals 17 residues. V lost 8 bases and J lost 0; bases outside the gene matches: 10. Germline assignment: CDR1 WNHNN and CDR2 SYGVQD (reference sequence). CDR3: CASEGDSRHSGANVLTF. For the CDR3, the DNA is TGCGCCAGCGAAGGGGACAGTCGCCACTCTGGGGCCAACGTCCTGACTTTC.

This chain uses TRBV27 with TRBJ2-5, with TRBD1 identical over 8 bases. The germline gives CDR1 MNHEY, CDR2 SMNVEV (reference sequence). The length of the CDR3 is 14 residues. The V segment lost 2 bases and the J segment 5 bases; nucleotides outside the gene matches: 4. In DNA, the CDR3 is TGTGCCAGCAGTTTAGGACAGGGATCGGAGACCCAGTACTTC. Its translation is CASSLGQGSETQYF.

The chain combines TRBV7-9 with TRBJ2-5; 7 nucleotides line up with TRBD1. Trimming took 4 bases from V and 5 from J; bases not matched to a gene: 10. CDR3 size: 15 residues. From germline, CDR1 is SEHNR and CDR2 FQNEAQ (reference sequence). The CDR3 protein is CASSYTGTVGETQYF. The CDR3, as DNA: TGTGCCAGCAGCTACACCGGGACAGTGGGGGAGACCCAGTACTTC.

The chain joins TRBV30 to TRBJ2-7, with 13 bases lining up with TRBD2. The CDR3 covers 20 residues. Trimming cost V 2 bases and J 4 bases; bases outside gene matches: 20. In germline, CDR1 is GTSNPN, CDR2 SVGIG (reference sequence). CDR3 amino acids: CAWSRDSGTSGKLPRYEQYF. CDR3 in DNA: TGTGCCTGGAGTAGGGACTCCGGGACTAGCGGGAAACTTCCTCGGTACGAGCAGTACTTC.

The chain employs TRBV7-9 and TRBJ2-7; TRBD1 matches 8 bases. CDR1 is SEHNR and CDR2 is FQNEAQ in the germline V gene (reference sequence). J lost 3 bases, V lost 5 bases, and 3 bases had no gene match. The CDR3 is 13 amino acids. The CDR3 spells CASSTGQGYEQYF. CDR3 coding DNA: TGTGCCAGCAGCACCGGACAGGGCTACGAGCAGTACTTC.

With regard to this clone: Here the CDR3 omits its conserved ending phenylalanine or tryptophan, so a read error is the likely source. The genes are TRBV9 and TRBJ2-2, with 9 positions matching TRBD2. Unmatched junction bases numbered 9, after V lost 7 bases and J lost 5 bases. The CDR3 runs 15 residues. The V gene's germline CDR1 is SGDLS and CDR2 YYNGEE. As DNA, the CDR3 is TGTGCCAGCCGCGAAACAGCGGGAGGTACCGGGGAGCTGTTTTCT. This encodes CASRETAGGTGELFS.

The CDR3 here is CAISEQGTYNYGYTF. The CDR3 bases are TGTGCCATCAGTGAACAGGGAACTTATAACTATGGCTACACCTTC. The chain links TRBV10-3 to TRBJ1-2; a possible D gene is TRBD1 (6 bases). This CDR3 is 15 amino acids long. Looked up from germline, CDR1 is ENHRY and CDR2 is SYGVKD. V was cut by 3 bases and J by 1 base, with 12 bases left in between.

The chain employs TRBV15 and TRBJ2-5; a weak D match, TRBD2 (5 bases). CDR3 length equals 15 residues. Germline V lookup: CDR1 LNHNV, CDR2 YYDKDF (reference sequence). Between the trimmed V and J ends, which lost 6 bases and 2 bases, there was a span of 16 bases. CDR3 loop: CATRAGRLWQETQYF. CDR3 sequence (DNA): TGTGCCACCAGGGCGGGCAGATTATGGCAAGAGACCCAGTACTTC.

CDR3: CASSVRGTGANVLTF. CDR3 bases: TGTGCCAGCAGCGTTCGGGGTACTGGGGCCAACGTCCTGACTTTC. The chain combines TRBV9 with TRBJ2-6, with D tentatively TRBD2 (5 bases). V was cut by 2 bases and J by 2 bases, with 8 bases left in between. This CDR3 is built from 15 residues. Germline V CDR1 and CDR2: SGDLS, YYNGEE.